Sequencing of this T cell receptor (beta chain) was carried out in a study of OX40 agonist ivuxolimab in advanced cancers. The overall study: While on treatment, patients had intravenous ivuxolimab at 0.01 to 10 mg/kg every 2 weeks.

Sequencing was performed with immunoSEQ multiplex PCR; in TCRdb, only in-frame clones are kept and a portion is missing. Among some 60,000 clones listed, about 90% were seen once. The sample here was CD4+ or CD8+ T cells sorted from blood, taken in a trial of the OX40 agonist ivuxolimab. This receptor was identified in an adult with an advanced solid tumor such as melanoma, head and neck, liver or kidney cancer.

CDR3 nucleotide sequence: TGTGCCAGCTCACCACCGATTTCTAGCGCCGAGCAGTTCTTC. Encoded protein: CASSPPISSAEQFF. The chain carries TRBV18 and TRBJ2-1; the D gene is possibly TRBD2 (6 bases). The germline V and J ends were trimmed by 0 bases and 10 bases, with 13 bases remaining between them. The CDR3 contains 14 residues. Germline V gene sequence: CDR1 KGHSH, CDR2 LQKENI.